One T cell receptor (beta chain) is described in this entry. Per the original data handling: From reference gene primer amplification, estimates of nucleated cell counts were derived. The table came from immunoSEQ multiplex PCR; TCRdb's copy has only in-frame clones and leaves some out. That table gives V, J and clone size, and the DNA gave D and trimming. The sample records roughly 330,000 clones, roughly 90% being singletons. The CDR3 contains 12 residues. In germline, CDR1 is MDHEN, CDR2 SYDVKM. Trimming left V 2 bases short and J 5 bases short, with 6 bases between. These data come from a study of blood T cell repertoires in COVID-19.

The receptor was isolated from a man under 40 with COVID-19, enrolled during active disease. The chain links TRBV28 to TRBJ1-1, with a weak D call TRBD1 (6 bases). Material for sequencing was peripheral blood. In DNA form, the CDR3 reads TGTGCCAGCAGTTTACAGGGGACTGAAGCTTTCTTT. Translating gives CASSLQGTEAFF.